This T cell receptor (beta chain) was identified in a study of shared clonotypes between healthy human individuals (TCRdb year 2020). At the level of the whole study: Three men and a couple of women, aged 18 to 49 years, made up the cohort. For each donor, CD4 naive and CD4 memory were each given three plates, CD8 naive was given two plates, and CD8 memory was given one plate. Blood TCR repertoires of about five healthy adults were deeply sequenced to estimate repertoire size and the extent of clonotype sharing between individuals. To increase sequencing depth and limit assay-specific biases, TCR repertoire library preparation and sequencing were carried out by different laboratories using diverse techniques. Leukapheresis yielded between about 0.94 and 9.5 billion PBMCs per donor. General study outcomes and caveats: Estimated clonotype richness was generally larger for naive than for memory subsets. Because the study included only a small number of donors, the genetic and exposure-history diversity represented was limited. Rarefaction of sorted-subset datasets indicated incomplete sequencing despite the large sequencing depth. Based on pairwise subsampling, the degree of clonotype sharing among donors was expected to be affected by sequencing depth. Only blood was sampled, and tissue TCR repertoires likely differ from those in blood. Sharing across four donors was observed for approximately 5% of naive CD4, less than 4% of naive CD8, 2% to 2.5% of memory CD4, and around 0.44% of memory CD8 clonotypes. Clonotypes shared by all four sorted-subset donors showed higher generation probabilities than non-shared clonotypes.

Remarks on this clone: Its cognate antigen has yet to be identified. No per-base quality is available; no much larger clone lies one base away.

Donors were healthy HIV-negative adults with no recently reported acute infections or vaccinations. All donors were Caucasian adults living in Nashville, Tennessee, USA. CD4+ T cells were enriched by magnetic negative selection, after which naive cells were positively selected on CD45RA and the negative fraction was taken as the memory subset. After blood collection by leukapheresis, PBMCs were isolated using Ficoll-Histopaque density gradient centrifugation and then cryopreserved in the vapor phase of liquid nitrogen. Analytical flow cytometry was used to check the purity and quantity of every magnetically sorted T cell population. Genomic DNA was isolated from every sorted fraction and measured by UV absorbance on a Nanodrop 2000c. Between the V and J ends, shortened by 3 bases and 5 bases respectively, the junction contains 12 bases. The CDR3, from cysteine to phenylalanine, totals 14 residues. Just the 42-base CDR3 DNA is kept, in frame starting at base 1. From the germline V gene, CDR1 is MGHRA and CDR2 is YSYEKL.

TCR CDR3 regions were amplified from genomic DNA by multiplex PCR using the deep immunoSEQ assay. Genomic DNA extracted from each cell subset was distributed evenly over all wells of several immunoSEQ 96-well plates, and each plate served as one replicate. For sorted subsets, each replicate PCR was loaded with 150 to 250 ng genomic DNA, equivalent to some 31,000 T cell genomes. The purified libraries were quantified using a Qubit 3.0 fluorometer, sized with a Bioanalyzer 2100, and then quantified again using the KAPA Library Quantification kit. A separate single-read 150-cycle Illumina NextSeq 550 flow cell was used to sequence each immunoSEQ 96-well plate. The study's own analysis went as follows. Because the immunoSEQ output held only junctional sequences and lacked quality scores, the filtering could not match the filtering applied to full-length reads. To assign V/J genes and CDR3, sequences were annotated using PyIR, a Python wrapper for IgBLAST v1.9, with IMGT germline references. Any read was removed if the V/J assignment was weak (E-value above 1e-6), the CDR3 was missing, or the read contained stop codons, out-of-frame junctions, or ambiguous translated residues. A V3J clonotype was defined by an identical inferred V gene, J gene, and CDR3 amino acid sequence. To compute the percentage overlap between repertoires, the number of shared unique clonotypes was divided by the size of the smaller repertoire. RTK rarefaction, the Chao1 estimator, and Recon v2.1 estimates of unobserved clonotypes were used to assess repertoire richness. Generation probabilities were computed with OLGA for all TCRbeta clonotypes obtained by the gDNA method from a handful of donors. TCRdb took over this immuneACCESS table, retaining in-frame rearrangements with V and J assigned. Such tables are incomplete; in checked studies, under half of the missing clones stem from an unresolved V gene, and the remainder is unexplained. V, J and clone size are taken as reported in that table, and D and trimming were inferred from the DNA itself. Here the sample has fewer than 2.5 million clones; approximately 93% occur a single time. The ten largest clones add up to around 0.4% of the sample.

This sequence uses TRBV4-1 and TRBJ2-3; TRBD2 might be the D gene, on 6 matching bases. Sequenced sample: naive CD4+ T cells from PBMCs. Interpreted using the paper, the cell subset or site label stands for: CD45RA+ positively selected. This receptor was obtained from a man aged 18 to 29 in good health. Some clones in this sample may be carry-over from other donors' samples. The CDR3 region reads CASSHPAEGDTQYF. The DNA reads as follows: TGCGCCAGCAGCCACCCAGCGGAGGGAGATACGCAGTATTTT.